Below are 13 T cell receptor beta chains sequenced from a single sample in a study of T cells of healthy individuals. Each CDR3 protein gets one entry after TCRdb re-called the 5' RACE reads with MiXCR. The table shows around 63,000 distinct CDR3 sequences, with roughly 15% occurring only once. Receptor source: a human donor in good health.

This sequence joins TRBV2 and TRBJ2-3; 7 bases line up with TRBD2. The CDR3 loop spans 15 amino acids. Per the germline V gene, CDR1 is SNHLY and CDR2 is FYNNEI. V shed 6 bases and J 5 bases; nucleotides not matched to a gene: 11. CDR3 DNA: TGTGCCAGCAGGTCCGGGACTATCATGCGAGATACGCAGTATTTT. Amino acid sequence: CASRSGTIMRDTQYF.

There are many counts of this clonotype. The chain is built from TRBV6-1 and TRBJ2-3, with D uncertain. V was cut by 6 bases and J by 5 bases, with 12 bases left in between. The CDR3 runs to 13 residues. Germline V gene lookup returns CDR1 MNHNS and CDR2 SASEGT. CDR3 loop: CASRLLRKDTQYF. The CDR3 DNA reads TGTGCCAGCAGGTTACTGAGAAAAGATACGCAGTATTTT.

This clonotype has a handful of counts. The rearrangement uses TRBV5-1 and TRBJ2-1; TRBD1 matches 9 bases. The CDR3 consists of 15 residues. The ends lost 4 bases at V and 6 bases at J; junction bases unmatched: 8. Germline V gene data show CDR1 as SGHRS and CDR2 as YFSETQ. The CDR3 protein is CASSRGDREFNEQFF. The CDR3 DNA follows: TGCGCCAGCAGCCGGGGGGACAGGGAGTTCAATGAGCAGTTCTTC.

This clonotype was picked up many times. This chain joins TRBV30 and TRBJ2-2; D call uncertain. CDR1 GTSNPN and CDR2 SVGIG come from the germline V gene (reference sequence). The CDR3 contains 13 residues. V shed 5 bases and J shed 8 bases, with 15 bases lying between them. This CDR3 is CAWYTPFGGELFF. The DNA for the CDR3 is TGTGCCTGGTATACACCCTTCGGGGGGGAGCTGTTTTTT. Supplemented by reference TRBV30 and TRBJ2-2, the full variable domain reads SQTIHQWPATLVQPVGSPLSLECTVEGTSNPNLYWYRQAAGRGLQLLFYSVGIGQISSEVPQNLSASRPQDRQFILSSKKLLLSDSGFYLCAWYTPFGGELFFGEGSRLTVL.

This clonotype was detected many times. The chain is built from TRBV7-9 and TRBJ2-2, with TRBD2 identical over 12 bases. The CDR3 covers 15 residues. Per the germline V gene, CDR1 is SEHNR and CDR2 is FQNEAQ (reference sequence). Germline trimming cut 5 bases from V and 9 bases from J; bases unmatched to any gene: 7. CDR3 region: CASSRGLAGPRELFF. The CDR3 nucleotides are TGTGCCAGCAGCCGCGGACTAGCGGGGCCACGGGAGCTGTTTTTT.

This clonotype was seen at least ten times. This sequence joins TRBV3-1 and TRBJ2-5; perhaps D is TRBD1 or TRBD2 (5 bases each). The CDR3 totals 15 residues. The V gene's germline CDR1 is LGHDT and CDR2 YNNKEL (reference sequence). Trimming cost V 0 bases and J 3 bases, with 11 bases left between them. The CDR3 region has the DNA TGTGCCAGCAGCCAAGATTGGGGGTCCGAAGAGACCCAGTACTTC. This gives the protein CASSQDWGSEETQYF.

This clonotype was recorded many times. The chain uses TRBV20-1 and TRBJ2-3; D gene ambiguous. The V end lost 0 bases, the J end lost 1 base, and 14 bases lay between the germline ends. CDR3 size: 16 residues. The germline V gene has CDR1 DFQATT and CDR2 SNEGSKA (reference sequence). CDR3 protein: CSARDALRLGTDTQYF. CDR3 nucleotides: TGCAGTGCTAGAGACGCACTCCGGTTGGGCACAGATACGCAGTATTTT.

This clonotype came up many times. The CDR3 is CAISDLGEKGQETQYF. The CDR3 nucleotides are TGTGCCATCAGTGATCTGGGGGAGAAGGGGCAAGAGACCCAGTACTTC. The genes are TRBV10-3 and TRBJ2-5; the D call may be TRBD1 or TRBD2 (5 bases each). Per the germline V gene, CDR1 is ENHRY and CDR2 is SYGVKD. V was trimmed by 3 bases and J by 2 bases, leaving 16 bases between them. There are 16 residues in the CDR3.

This clonotype showed up just a few times. The J gene is TRBJ1-1, the V gene TRBV28; 7 positions agree with TRBD1. This CDR3 is built from 15 residues. The germline V gene encodes CDR1 MDHEN and CDR2 SYDVKM. Trimming at V came to 6 bases and at J to 4 bases, leaving 11 bases not matched to a gene. CDR3 nucleotide sequence: TGTGCCAGCAGCCCACCGACAGGGACGGCCACTGAAGCTTTCTTT. Residues: CASSPPTGTATEAFF.

The chain has TRBV2 and TRBJ1-2, with D possibly being TRBD1 (5 bases). V was shortened by 6 bases and J by 4 bases, with 15 bases between the two germline ends. This CDR3 is built from 14 residues. Germline V CDR1 and CDR2: SNHLY, FYNNEI. The CDR3 protein is CASSPGGGGYGYTF. DNA of the CDR3: TGTGCCAGCAGCCCTGGGGGGGGAGGCTATGGCTACACCTTC.

Many counts were recorded for this clonotype. This sequence joins TRBV7-3 and TRBJ2-1, with 8 positions matching TRBD2. Losses at the gene ends were 0 bases for V and 5 bases for J; bases not matched to a gene: 3. Germline loops: CDR1 SGHTA, CDR2 FQGTGA. The CDR3 is 15 amino acids. The CDR3 bases are TGTGCCAGCAGCTTAACTAGCGGGACCCACAATGAGCAGTTCTTC. Translation gives CASSLTSGTHNEQFF.

In its sample, this clonotype was seen a few times. The chain recombines TRBV20-1 with TRBJ2-7; possible D gene TRBD1, 5 bases. The CDR3 is 14 residues long. V was trimmed by 0 bases and J by 3 bases, leaving 12 bases between them. Germline V gene sequence: CDR1 DFQATT, CDR2 SNEGSKA (reference sequence). The CDR3 region is CSARETGSLYEQYF. The CDR3 nucleotides are TGCAGTGCTAGAGAAACAGGTAGCCTCTACGAGCAGTACTTC.

This clonotype was seen repeatedly, ten times or more. The chain employs TRBV15 and TRBJ1-5; D gene uncertain. Trimming removed 0 bases at V and 3 bases at J, with 6 bases between. CDR3 size: 14 residues. Germline lookup yields CDR1 LNHNV and CDR2 YYDKDF (reference sequence). The CDR3 sequence: CATSRDTTNQPQHF. The CDR3 bases are TGTGCCACCAGCAGAGATACCACCAATCAGCCCCAGCATTTT.